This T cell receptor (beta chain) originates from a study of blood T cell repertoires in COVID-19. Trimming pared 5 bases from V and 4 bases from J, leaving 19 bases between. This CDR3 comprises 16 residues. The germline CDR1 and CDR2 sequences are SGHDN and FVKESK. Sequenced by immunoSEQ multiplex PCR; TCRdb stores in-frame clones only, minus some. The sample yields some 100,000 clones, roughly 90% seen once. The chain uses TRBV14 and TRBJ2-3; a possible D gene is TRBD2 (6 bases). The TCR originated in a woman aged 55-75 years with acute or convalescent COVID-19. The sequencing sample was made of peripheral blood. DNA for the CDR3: TGTGCCAGCAGCTTACTTCCCGGGACTTGGTCAGATACGCAGTATTTT. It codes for CASSLLPGTWSDTQYF.